The subject of this entry is one T cell receptor beta chain. Its antigen is undetermined. TCRdb independently ran MiXCR on the reads; one entry per CDR3 protein. The data show 400,000 to 600,000 distinct CDR3 sequences, about two fifths seen once. The data were obtained in a study of T cell repertoires in cytomegalovirus infection. The source of this sequence is a human donor in good health (CMV status not recorded). Some clones in this sample may be carry-over from other donors' samples. Source: cultured PBMCs, taken from culture after CMV antigen stimulation.

The CDR3 DNA reads as TGTGCCAGCAGCCGTACCGCGGGGGGAGGGCCGGGAGATACGCAGTATTTT. The encoded protein is CASSRTAGGGPGDTQYF. V usage is TRBV7-9 and J usage is TRBJ2-3; 8 bases are a match to TRBD2. Germline CDR1 reads SEHNR; CDR2 reads FQNEAQ (reference sequence). CDR3 size: 17 residues. The V gene end was trimmed by 5 bases and the J gene end by 5 bases; junction bases not matched to a gene: 15.